The rows below give T cell receptor beta chains drawn from one sample of a study of cytomegalovirus exposure and HLA in healthy donors. The protocol was immunoSEQ multiplex PCR, while the TCRdb copy is restricted to in-frame clones and leaves out a portion. The sample records approximately 170,000 clones, almost 80% being singletons. The sample consisted of PBMCs. These receptors came from a young man in good health and CMV-seropositive. Each CDR3 is given with its conserved first and last residue. D genes are given only for firm matches. The listing skips clone size in some rows; elsewhere it reads once, few, many or a size class.

.	.	TRBJ2-7	TRBV5-1	TGCGCCAGCAGCTTGTCTCCCACTAGCTCCTACGAGCAGTACTTC	CASSLSPTSSYEQYF
.	TRBD1	TRBJ1-2	TRBV4-2	TGTGCCAGCAGCCCGATGACAGGGAATGATGGCTACACCTTC	CASSPMTGNDGYTF
few	.	TRBJ2-7	TRBV28	TGTGCCAGCAGTTTTTCCCAGGGCGAGCAGTACTTC	CASSFSQGEQYF
.	.	TRBJ2-5	TRBV15	TGTGCCACCAGCAGAGATGAGCCGTCGCAAGAGACCCAGTACTTC	CATSRDEPSQETQYF
.	TRBD1	TRBJ1-3	TRBV15	TGTGCCACCAGCAGAGACCTGGGACAGGGAAACACCATATATTTT	CATSRDLGQGNTIYF
.	.	TRBJ2-7	TRBV28	TGTGCCAGCAGTTGGAGTCCGGGCGAGCAGTACTTC	CASSWSPGEQYF
.	.	TRBJ1-5	TRBV7-2	TGTGCCAGCAGCTTATCGAATCAGCCCCAGCATTTT	CASSLSNQPQHF
.	.	TRBJ2-1	TRBV10-2	TGCGCCAGCAGTCTGGCGGGACGTGGGGGTGAGCAGTTCTTC	CASSLAGRGGEQFF
.	.	TRBJ1-4	TRBV28	TGTGCCAGCAGTTTAAATCAGGGCCTTAATGAAAAACTGTTTTTT	CASSLNQGLNEKLFF
.	.	TRBJ1-2	TRBV12-5	TGTGCTAGTGGTTTGGTACAGGGTGGCTACACCTTC	CASGLVQGGYTF
.	TRBD1	TRBJ2-7	TRBV5-1	TGCGCCAGCAGCTTGGGTCAGGGGGCCCAGGAACACTTC	CASSLGQGAQEHF
few	.	TRBJ2-7	TRBV5-1	TGCGCCAGCAGCTCGAGCAGGGCTTCCTCCTACGAGCAGTACTTC	CASSSSRASSYEQYF
.	TRBD1	TRBJ2-6	TRBV7-9	TGTGCCAGCAGCCCCGGACAGGGCTCTGGGGCCAACGTCCTGACTTTC	CASSPGQGSGANVLTF
few	.	TRBJ1-3	TRBV4-3	TGCGCCAGCAGCCAACCGAGAAGCTCTGGAAACACCATATATTTT	CASSQPRSSGNTIYF
.	.	TRBJ1-1	TRBV5-6	TGTGCCAGCAGCTTGGGTCGGGTTGCTGAAGCTTTCTTT	CASSLGRVAEAFF
few	TRBD1	TRBJ2-7	TRBV11-2	TGTGCCAGCAGCCGACAGGGGGCGCAGGGCTACGAGCAGTACTTC	CASSRQGAQGYEQYF
.	TRBD1	TRBJ2-3	TRBV19	TGTGCCAGTAGGGTGGGGGACAGGGGGAGCACAGATACGCAGTATTTT	CASRVGDRGSTDTQYF
few	.	TRBJ2-7	TRBV19	TGTGCCAGTAGTATGAGTCTGATGTACGAGCAGTACTTC	CASSMSLMYEQYF
.	TRBD1	TRBJ2-3	TRBV27	TGTGCCAGCGGACAGGGTGGCACAGATACGCAGTATTTT	CASGQGGTDTQYF
.	.	TRBJ2-3	TRBV9	TGTGCCAGCAGCGTAGCCACTAGTTCGACCACAGATACGCAGTATTTT	CASSVATSSTTDTQYF
.	.	TRBJ2-1	TRBV2	TGTGCCAGCAGTGTGGCGGATTACAATGAGCAGTTCTTC	CASSVADYNEQFF
few	.	TRBJ1-2	TRBV6-1	TGTGCCAGCAGTGGCGGTGACTTCAGTGGCTACACCTTC	CASSGGDFSGYTF
once	TRBD2	TRBJ2-1	TRBV27	TGTGCCAGCAGTTTAACCCCTCCGGGGCGGGAGGGCCATAGTGAGCAGTTCTTC	CASSLTPPGREGHSEQFF
once	TRBD1	TRBJ2-7	TRBV5-1	TGCGCCAGCAAGCCACAGGGGGTCTTCTCCTACGAGCAGTACTTC	CASKPQGVFSYEQYF
.	.	TRBJ1-1	TRBV12-5	TGTGCTAGTGGTTCCTACGCCACTGAAGCTTTCTTT	CASGSYATEAFF
.	TRBD1	TRBJ2-7	TRBV7-9	TGTGCCAGCAGCGAAACGCGACAGGGGAGTGGGGCCTACGAGCAGTACTTC	CASSETRQGSGAYEQYF
.	.	TRBJ2-3	TRBV6-5	TGTGCCAGCAGCCGGGGGGCCGGTCAGGACACGCAGTATTTT	CASSRGAGQDTQYF
.	.	TRBJ2-7	TRBV11-2	TGTGCCAGCAGCCCACAGACTAGTACCGAGCAGTACTTC	CASSPQTSTEQYF
.	TRBD2	TRBJ2-3	TRBV19	TGTGCCAGTAGTGCAGTGGGGGGGTTGGCAGATACGCAGTATTTT	CASSAVGGLADTQYF
.	.	TRBJ1-1	TRBV4-2	TGTGCCAGCAGCCAAGAGATCGGGGGTCCGAGGGCTTTCTTT	CASSQEIGGPRAFF
.	TRBD2	TRBJ2-3	TRBV7-3	TGTGCCAGCAGCCCTAGTGGGGGGGTCTCAGATACGCAGTATTTT	CASSPSGGVSDTQYF
once	TRBD2	TRBJ2-5	TRBV7-6	TGTGCCAGCAGCTTAGAGCTAGCGGGAGGGCCCGGGGGGGGACAAGAGACCCAGTACTTC	CASSLELAGGPGGGQETQYF
.	.	TRBJ1-5	TRBV6-1	TGTGCCAGCGAGCAGGGTGGTCAGCCCCAGCATTTT	CASEQGGQPQHF
once	.	TRBJ2-6	TRBV5-4	TGTGCCAGCAGCTTATGGGGGCTTGGGGCCAACGTCCTGACTTTC	CASSLWGLGANVLTF
.	.	TRBJ1-1	TRBV15	TGTGCCACCAGAAGGGGAGGGCCGGAGACTGAAGCTTTCTTT	CATRRGGPETEAFF
.	TRBD1	TRBJ2-7	TRBV4-3	TGCGCCAGCAGCCGAGGACAGGGGGCTTCCTACGAGCAGTACTTC	CASSRGQGASYEQYF
.	TRBD2	TRBJ2-5	TRBV15	TGTGCCACCAGCAGAGGGGGGACTAGCGGGATCCACCGCGGGGAGACCCAGTACTTC	CATSRGGTSGIHRGETQYF
once	TRBD2	TRBJ2-4	TRBV6-6	TGTGCCAGCAGTTACGTGGGCGGGAGGCCCGAATTC	CASSYVGGRPEF
.	.	TRBJ1-3	TRBV5-1	TGCGCCAGCAGCTTGGAACGGGGTGGAAACACCATATATTTT	CASSLERGGNTIYF
.	.	TRBJ1-1	TRBV6-4	TGTGCCAGCAGTGAAAGCAGGAATGAAGCTTTCTTT	CASSESRNEAFF
once	TRBD1	TRBJ2-2	TRBV10-1	TGCGCCAGCGCCCAAGGGGGCCCGAACACCGGGGAGCTGTTTTTT	CASAQGGPNTGELFF
.	.	TRBJ2-5	TRBV18	TGTGCCAGCTCACCCGGGGTCCAAGAGACCCAGTACTTC	CASSPGVQETQYF
.	TRBD2	TRBJ2-1	TRBV11-2	TGTGCCAGCAGCTTGGGTCTAGCGGGGCTTAATGAGCAGTTCTTC	CASSLGLAGLNEQFF
.	.	TRBJ2-7	TRBV7-3	TGTGCCAGCAGCTTAACCCCTTCGACAGAACCCTACGAGCAGTACTTC	CASSLTPSTEPYEQYF
.	TRBD1	TRBJ1-2	TRBV5-1	TGCGCCAGCAGCTTCGACAGGGTTCAGTCCGGCTACACCTTC	CASSFDRVQSGYTF
once	.	TRBJ2-1	TRBV10-1	TGCGCCAGCAGCGATACCGTAGGGGATAATGAGCAGTTCTTC	CASSDTVGDNEQFF
.	.	TRBJ1-2	TRBV5-1	TGCGCCACGGGAGGGGATTATGGCTACACCTTC	CATGGDYGYTF